Listed here are 13 T cell receptor beta chains from one sample, sequenced in a study of cytomegalovirus exposure and HLA in healthy donors. PCR employed 60 Vbeta and 13 Jbeta primers. The assay was immunoSEQ multiplex PCR, and TCRdb's table has in-frame clones only and misses some. The sample lists under 200,000 clones, roughly 73% occurring once. Sequenced input: PBMCs. The receptors here all came from a woman aged 40 to 49 in good health and CMV-seropositive.

This sequence joins TRBV7-3 and TRBJ2-2; the D is unclear. Germline loops: CDR1 SGHTA, CDR2 FQGTGA. The V end lost 0 bases, the J end lost 3 bases, and 11 bases lay between the germline ends. CDR3 length equals 16 residues. The DNA for the CDR3 is TGTGCCAGCAGCTTAACAGTTCTGACTGACACCGGGGAGCTGTTTTTT. Translating it yields CASSLTVLTDTGELFF.

The chain employs TRBV4-3 and TRBJ2-7; 10 nucleotides match TRBD2. Germline CDR1 is LGHNA and CDR2 is YSLEER. The V and J ends lost 1 base and 3 bases, in that order; junction bases with no gene match: 6. The CDR3 is made up of 16 amino acids. CDR3 nucleotides: TGCGCCAGCAGCCAAGGTTTGTCTAGCGGGGGCTACGAGCAGTACTTC. This encodes CASSQGLSSGGYEQYF.

This clone was recorded only once. This chain connects TRBV18 to TRBJ2-1; 7 bases map to TRBD2. Germline V gene sequence: CDR1 KGHSH, CDR2 LQKENI. The V and J ends lost 2 bases and 6 bases, in that order; junction bases with no gene match: 7. The CDR3 runs to 15 residues. The CDR3 bases are TGTGCCAGCTCACCATCGCGGGAGCTTTCCAATGAGCAGTTCTTC. Protein: CASSPSRELSNEQFF. Complete variable domain (other parts from reference TRBV18 and TRBJ2-1): NAGVMQNPRHLVRRRGQEARLRCSPMKGHSHVYWYRQLPEEGLKFMVYLQKENIIDESGMPKERFSAEFPKEGPSILRIQQVVRGDSAAYFCASSPSRELSNEQFFGPGTRLTVL.

The chain employs TRBV7-6 and TRBJ2-1; TRBD1 matches at 11 bases. The CDR3 is 17 residues long. V lost 4 bases to trimming and J lost 4 bases; unmatched junction nucleotides: 9. Per germline, CDR1 SGHVS and CDR2 FNYEAQ. The CDR3 DNA sequence: TGTGCCAGCAGCTCCGGAGTCGGGACAGGGGGGTACAATGAGCAGTTCTTC. Protein product: CASSSGVGTGGYNEQFF.

V usage is TRBV7-3 and J usage is TRBJ2-2; 9 nucleotides match TRBD2. Germline loops: CDR1 SGHTA, CDR2 FQGTGA. This CDR3 is 18 amino acids long. V was clipped by 2 bases and J by 3 bases; unmatched bases: 10. The CDR3 reads CASSLSPSGTGDTGELFF. CDR3 DNA sequence: TGTGCCAGCAGCTTATCCCCTAGCGGGACTGGGGACACCGGGGAGCTGTTTTTT.

The chain links TRBV6-1 to TRBJ2-1, with D possibly being TRBD2 (6 bases). Germline V CDR1 and CDR2: MNHNS, SASEGT. There are 14 residues in the CDR3. V dropped 2 bases and J dropped 6 bases, with 11 bases sitting between them. The CDR3 is CASSEFPTSNEQFF. As DNA, the CDR3 is TGTGCCAGCAGTGAATTCCCGACTAGCAATGAGCAGTTCTTC.

The J gene is TRBJ1-5, the V gene TRBV27, with TRBD1 matching 8 bases. The CDR3 consists of 18 residues. The trim removed 4 bases at V and 3 bases at J, leaving 14 bases unmatched. Germline V lookup: CDR1 MNHEY, CDR2 SMNVEV (reference sequence). The chain's CDR3 is CASSSSPGTGVPNQPQHF. DNA for the CDR3: TGTGCCAGCAGTTCCTCCCCAGGGACAGGAGTTCCCAATCAGCCCCAGCATTTT.

V usage is TRBV7-2 and J usage is TRBJ2-7, with TRBD1 matching over 8 bases. Per germline, CDR1 SGHTA and CDR2 FQGNSA. Trimming took 2 bases from V and 6 from J; bases not matched to a gene: 3. The CDR3 contains 13 residues. CDR3 residues: CASSLTGTGEQYF. The DNA of the CDR3 is TGTGCCAGCAGCTTAACCGGGACAGGCGAGCAGTACTTC.

The chain joins TRBV7-2 to TRBJ2-3, with a possible D match to TRBD1 (5 bases). CDR3 length equals 14 residues. The ends were cut back, 6 bases at V and 0 bases at J, with 10 bases in the middle. Germline values: CDR1 SGHTA, CDR2 FQGNSA. The CDR3, as DNA: TGTGCCAGCAGACCGACAGAGAGCACAGATACGCAGTATTTT. Its protein is CASRPTESTDTQYF.

This sequence joins TRBV19 and TRBJ1-1; D ambiguous. There are 15 residues in the CDR3. The V end lost 5 bases, the J end lost 0 bases, and 13 bases lay between the germline ends. Germline V gives CDR1 LNHDA, CDR2 SQIVND (reference sequence). The DNA for the CDR3 is TGTGCCAGTAGTCCCCTAGGAGGCATGAACACTGAAGCTTTCTTT. Translation: CASSPLGGMNTEAFF.

CDR3 loop: CASRPIRDRGPHFWYEQYF. The DNA of the CDR3 is TGTGCCAGCAGACCGATTCGGGACAGGGGTCCTCACTTCTGGTACGAGCAGTACTTC. The chain uses TRBV11-2 and TRBJ2-7; 10 nucleotides agree with TRBD1. This CDR3 contains 19 residues. The germline V gene has CDR1 SGHAT and CDR2 FQNNGV. The V segment lost 6 bases and the J segment 4 bases; nucleotides outside the gene matches: 21.

This chain uses TRBV11-2 with TRBJ2-3; D remains unclear. CDR1 and CDR2 (germline): SGHAT, FQNNGV. This CDR3 comprises 15 residues. The V and J ends lost 2 bases and 4 bases respectively, with 13 bases between them. The CDR3 DNA follows: TGTGCCAGCAGCTTACGGGTCTCGGGTGCAGATACGCAGTATTTT. This gives the protein CASSLRVSGADTQYF.

This rearrangement joins TRBV19 to TRBJ1-1; no reliable D call. Trimming removed 0 bases at V and 6 bases at J, with 14 bases between. Germline CDR1 and CDR2: LNHDA and SQIVND (reference sequence). The CDR3 is made up of 15 amino acids. The DNA of the CDR3 is TGTGCCAGTAGTATAGATATGGCGGGAAAACCTGAAGCTTTCTTT. This sequence encodes CASSIDMAGKPEAFF.